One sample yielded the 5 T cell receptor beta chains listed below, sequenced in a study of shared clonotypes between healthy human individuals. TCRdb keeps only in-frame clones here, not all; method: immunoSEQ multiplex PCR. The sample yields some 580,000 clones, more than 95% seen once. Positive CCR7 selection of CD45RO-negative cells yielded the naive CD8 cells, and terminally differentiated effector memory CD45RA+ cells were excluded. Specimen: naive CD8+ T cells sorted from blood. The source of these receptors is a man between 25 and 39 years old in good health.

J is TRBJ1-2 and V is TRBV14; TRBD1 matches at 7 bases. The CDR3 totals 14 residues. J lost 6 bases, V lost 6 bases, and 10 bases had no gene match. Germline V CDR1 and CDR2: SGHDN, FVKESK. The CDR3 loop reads CASRSGTARDGYTF. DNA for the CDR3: TGTGCCAGCAGGTCCGGGACAGCGAGAGATGGCTACACCTTC. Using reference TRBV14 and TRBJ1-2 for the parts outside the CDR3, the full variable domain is EAGVTQFPSHSVIEKGQTVTLRCDPISGHDNLYWYRRVMGKEIKFLLHFVKESKQDESGMPNNRFLAERTGGTYSTLKVQPAELEDSGVYFCASRSGTARDGYTFGSGTRLTVV.

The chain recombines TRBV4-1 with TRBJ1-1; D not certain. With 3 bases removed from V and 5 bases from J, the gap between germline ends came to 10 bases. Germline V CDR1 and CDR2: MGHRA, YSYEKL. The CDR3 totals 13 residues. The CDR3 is CASSQIGATEAFF. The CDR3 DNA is TGCGCCAGCAGCCAGATTGGCGCAACTGAAGCTTTCTTT.

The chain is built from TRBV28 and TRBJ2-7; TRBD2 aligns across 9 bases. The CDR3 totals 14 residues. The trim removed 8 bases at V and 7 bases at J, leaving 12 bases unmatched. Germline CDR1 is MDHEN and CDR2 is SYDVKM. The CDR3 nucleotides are TGTGCCAGCGGCTGGACTAGCGATGCTTTTGAGCAGTACTTC. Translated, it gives CASGWTSDAFEQYF.

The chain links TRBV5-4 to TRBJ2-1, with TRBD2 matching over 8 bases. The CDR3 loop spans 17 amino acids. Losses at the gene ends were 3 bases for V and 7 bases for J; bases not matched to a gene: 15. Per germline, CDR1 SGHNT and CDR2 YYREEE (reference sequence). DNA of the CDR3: TGTGCCAGCAGCTCGGACCCAGGAGCGGGAGTGGCGAATGAGCAGTTCTTC. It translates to CASSSDPGAGVANEQFF.

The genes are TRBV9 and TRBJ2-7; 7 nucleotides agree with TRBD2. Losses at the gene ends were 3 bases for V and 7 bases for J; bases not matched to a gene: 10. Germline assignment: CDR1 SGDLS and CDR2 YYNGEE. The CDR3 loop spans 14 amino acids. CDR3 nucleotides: TGTGCCAGCAGCGGGACTAGAATCTCTGGTGAGCAGTACTTC. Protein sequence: CASSGTRISGEQYF.